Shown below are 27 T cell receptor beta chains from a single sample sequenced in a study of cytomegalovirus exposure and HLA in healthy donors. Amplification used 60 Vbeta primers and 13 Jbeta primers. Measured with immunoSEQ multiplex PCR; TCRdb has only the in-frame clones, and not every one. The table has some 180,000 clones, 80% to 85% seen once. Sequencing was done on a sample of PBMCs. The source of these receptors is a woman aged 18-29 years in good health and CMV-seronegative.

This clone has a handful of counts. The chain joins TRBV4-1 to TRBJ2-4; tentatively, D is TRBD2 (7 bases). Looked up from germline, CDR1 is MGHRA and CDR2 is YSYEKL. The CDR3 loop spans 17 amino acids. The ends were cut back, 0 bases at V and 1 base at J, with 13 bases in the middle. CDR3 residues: CASSQEVGGAAKNIQYF. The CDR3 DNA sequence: TGCGCCAGCAGCCAAGAGGTGGGGGGGGCGGCCAAAAACATTCAGTACTTC.

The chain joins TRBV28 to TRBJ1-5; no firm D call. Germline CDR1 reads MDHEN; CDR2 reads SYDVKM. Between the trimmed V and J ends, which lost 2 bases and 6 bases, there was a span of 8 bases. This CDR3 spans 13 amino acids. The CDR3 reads CASSLGHGQPQHF. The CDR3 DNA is TGTGCCAGCAGTTTAGGGCACGGTCAGCCCCAGCATTTT.

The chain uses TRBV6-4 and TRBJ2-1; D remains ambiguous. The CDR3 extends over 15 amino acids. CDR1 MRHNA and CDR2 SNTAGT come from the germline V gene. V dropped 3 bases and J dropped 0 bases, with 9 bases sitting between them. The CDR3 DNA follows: TGTGCCAGCAGTGAATACCCCAGCTCCTACAATGAGCAGTTCTTC. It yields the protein CASSEYPSSYNEQFF.

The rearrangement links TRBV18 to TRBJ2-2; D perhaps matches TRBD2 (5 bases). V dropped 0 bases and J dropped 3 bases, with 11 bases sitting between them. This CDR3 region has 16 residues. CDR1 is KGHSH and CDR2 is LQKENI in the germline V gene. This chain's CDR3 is CASSPPGRDHTGELFF. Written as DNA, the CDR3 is TGTGCCAGCTCACCACCGGGCCGGGATCACACCGGGGAGCTGTTTTTT.

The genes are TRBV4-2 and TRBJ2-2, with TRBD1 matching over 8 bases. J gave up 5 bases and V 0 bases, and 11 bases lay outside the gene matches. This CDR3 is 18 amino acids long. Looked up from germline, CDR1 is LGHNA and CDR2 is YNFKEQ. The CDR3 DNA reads TGTGCCAGCAGCCAAGAAATGCGACAGGGGTTCTTAACCGGGGAGCTGTTTTTT. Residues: CASSQEMRQGFLTGELFF.

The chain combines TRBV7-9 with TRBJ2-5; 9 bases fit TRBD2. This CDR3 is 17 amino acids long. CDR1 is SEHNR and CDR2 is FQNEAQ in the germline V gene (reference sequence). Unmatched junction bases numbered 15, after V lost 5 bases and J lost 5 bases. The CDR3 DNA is TGTGCCAGCAGCCCTGGTGCGGGTAGCGGGAGTAGGGAGACCCAGTACTTC. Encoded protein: CASSPGAGSGSRETQYF.

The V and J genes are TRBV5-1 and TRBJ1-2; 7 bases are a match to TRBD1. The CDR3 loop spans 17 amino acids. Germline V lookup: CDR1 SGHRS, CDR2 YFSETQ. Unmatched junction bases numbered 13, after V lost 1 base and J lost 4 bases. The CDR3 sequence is CASSLTGETGTVYGYTF. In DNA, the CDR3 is TGCGCCAGCAGCTTGACGGGTGAAACGGGGACAGTCTATGGCTACACCTTC.

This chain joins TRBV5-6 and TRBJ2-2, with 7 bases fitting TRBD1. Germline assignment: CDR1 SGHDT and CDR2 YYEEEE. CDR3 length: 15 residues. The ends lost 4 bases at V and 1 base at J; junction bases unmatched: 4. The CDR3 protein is CASSQDRRNTGELFF. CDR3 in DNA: TGTGCCAGCAGCCAGGACAGGCGGAACACCGGGGAGCTGTTTTTT.

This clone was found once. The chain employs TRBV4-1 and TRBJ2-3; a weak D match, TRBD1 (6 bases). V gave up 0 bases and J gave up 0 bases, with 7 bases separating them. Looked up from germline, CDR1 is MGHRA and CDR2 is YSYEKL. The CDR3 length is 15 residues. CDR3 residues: CASSQEDRSTDTQYF. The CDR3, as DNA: TGCGCCAGCAGCCAAGAGGACAGAAGCACAGATACGCAGTATTTT.

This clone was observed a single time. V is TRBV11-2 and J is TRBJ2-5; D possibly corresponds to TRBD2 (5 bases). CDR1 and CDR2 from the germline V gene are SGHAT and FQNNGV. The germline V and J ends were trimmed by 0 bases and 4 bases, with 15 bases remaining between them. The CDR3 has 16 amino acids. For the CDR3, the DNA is TGTGCCAGCAGCTTAGAGCGGGCTGTTCGGGGAGAGACCCAGTACTTC. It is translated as CASSLERAVRGETQYF.

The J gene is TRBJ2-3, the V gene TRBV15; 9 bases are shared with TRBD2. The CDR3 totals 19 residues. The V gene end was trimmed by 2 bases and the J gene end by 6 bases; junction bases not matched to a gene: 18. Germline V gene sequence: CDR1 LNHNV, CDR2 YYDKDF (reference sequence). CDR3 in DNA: TGTGCCACCAGCAGATTTCACCCAGTCTCGCGGGAGGGGTCCGATACGCAGTATTTT. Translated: CATSRFHPVSREGSDTQYF. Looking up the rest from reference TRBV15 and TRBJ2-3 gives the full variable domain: DAMVIQNPRYQVTQFGKPVTLSCSQTLNHNVMYWYQQKSSQAPKLLFHYYDKDFNNEADTPDNFQSRRPNTSFCFLDIRSPGLGDTAMYLCATSRFHPVSREGSDTQYFGPGTRLTVL.

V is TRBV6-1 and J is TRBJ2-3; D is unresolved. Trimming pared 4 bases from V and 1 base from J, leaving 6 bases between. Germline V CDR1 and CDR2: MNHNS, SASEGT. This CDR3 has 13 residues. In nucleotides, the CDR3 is TGTGCCAGCAGTGGGCTAGGCACAGATACGCAGTATTTT. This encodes CASSGLGTDTQYF.

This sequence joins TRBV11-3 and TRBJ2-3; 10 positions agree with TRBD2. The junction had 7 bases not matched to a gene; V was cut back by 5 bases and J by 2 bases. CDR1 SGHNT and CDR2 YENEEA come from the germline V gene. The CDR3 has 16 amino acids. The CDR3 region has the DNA TGTGCCAGCAGCGCCTCTAGCGGGGGAGCCACAGATACGCAGTATTTT. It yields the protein CASSASSGGATDTQYF.

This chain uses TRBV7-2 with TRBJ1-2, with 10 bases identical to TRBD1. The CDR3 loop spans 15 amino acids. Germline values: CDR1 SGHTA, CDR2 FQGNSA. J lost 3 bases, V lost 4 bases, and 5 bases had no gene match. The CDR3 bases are TGTGCCAGCAGCTCGGGACAGGGGCTCGACTATGGCTACACCTTC. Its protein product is CASSSGQGLDYGYTF.

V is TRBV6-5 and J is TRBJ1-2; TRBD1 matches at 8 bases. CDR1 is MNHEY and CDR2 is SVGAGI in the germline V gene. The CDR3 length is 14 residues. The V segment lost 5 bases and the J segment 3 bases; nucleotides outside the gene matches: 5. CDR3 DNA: TGTGCCAGCAGTATGACGACAGGGGACTATGGCTACACCTTC. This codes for CASSMTTGDYGYTF.

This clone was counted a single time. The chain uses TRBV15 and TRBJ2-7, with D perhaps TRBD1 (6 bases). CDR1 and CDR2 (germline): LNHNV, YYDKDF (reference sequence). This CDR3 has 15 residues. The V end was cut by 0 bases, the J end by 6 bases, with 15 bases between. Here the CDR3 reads CATSRDTTRGSEQYF. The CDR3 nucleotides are TGTGCCACCAGCAGAGACACTACCAGGGGCTCCGAGCAGTACTTC. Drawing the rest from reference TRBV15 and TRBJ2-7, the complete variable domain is DAMVIQNPRYQVTQFGKPVTLSCSQTLNHNVMYWYQQKSSQAPKLLFHYYDKDFNNEADTPDNFQSRRPNTSFCFLDIRSPGLGDTAMYLCATSRDTTRGSEQYFGPGTRLTVT.

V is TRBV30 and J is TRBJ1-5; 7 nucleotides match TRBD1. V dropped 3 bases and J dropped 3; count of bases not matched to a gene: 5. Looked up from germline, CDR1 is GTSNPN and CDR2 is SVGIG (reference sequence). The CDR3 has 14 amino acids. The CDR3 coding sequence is TGTGCCTGGAGCGCCGGACAGGACAATCAGCCCCAGCATTTT. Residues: CAWSAGQDNQPQHF.

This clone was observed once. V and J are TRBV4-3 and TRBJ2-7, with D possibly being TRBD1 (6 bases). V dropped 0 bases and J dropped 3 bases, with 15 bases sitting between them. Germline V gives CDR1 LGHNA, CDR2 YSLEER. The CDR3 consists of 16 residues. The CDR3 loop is CASSQEYRVGGYEQYF. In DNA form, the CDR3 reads TGCGCCAGCAGCCAAGAGTACAGGGTTGGGGGCTACGAGCAGTACTTC.

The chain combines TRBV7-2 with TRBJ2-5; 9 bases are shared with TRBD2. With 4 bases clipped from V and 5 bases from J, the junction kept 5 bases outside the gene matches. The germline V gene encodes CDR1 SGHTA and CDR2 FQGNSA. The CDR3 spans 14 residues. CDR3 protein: CASSSSGTRETQYF. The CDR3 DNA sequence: TGTGCCAGCAGCTCTAGCGGGACGAGGGAGACCCAGTACTTC.

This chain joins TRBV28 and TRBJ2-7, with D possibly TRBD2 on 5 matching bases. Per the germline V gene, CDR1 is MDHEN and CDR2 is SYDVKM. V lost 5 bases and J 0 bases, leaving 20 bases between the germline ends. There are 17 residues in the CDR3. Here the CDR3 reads CASSPRGSGIHSYEQYV. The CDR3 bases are TGTGCCAGCAGTCCTCGGGGTTCCGGGATACACTCCTACGAGCAGTACGTC.

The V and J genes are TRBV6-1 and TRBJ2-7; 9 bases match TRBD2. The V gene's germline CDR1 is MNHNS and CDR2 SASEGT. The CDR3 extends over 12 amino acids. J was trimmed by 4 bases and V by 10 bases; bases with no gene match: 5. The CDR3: CATGLAPYEQYF. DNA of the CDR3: TGTGCCACCGGACTAGCGCCGTACGAGCAGTACTTC.

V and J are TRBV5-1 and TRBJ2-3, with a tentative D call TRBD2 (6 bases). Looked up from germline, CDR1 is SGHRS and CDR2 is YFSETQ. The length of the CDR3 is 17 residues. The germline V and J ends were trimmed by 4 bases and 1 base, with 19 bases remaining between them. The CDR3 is CASSPPRGGTGTDTQYF. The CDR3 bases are TGCGCCAGCAGCCCCCCTCGAGGCGGGACGGGCACAGATACGCAGTATTTT. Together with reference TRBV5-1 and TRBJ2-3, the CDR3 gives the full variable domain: KAGVTQTPRYLIKTRGQQVTLSCSPISGHRSVSWYQQTPGQGLQFLFEYFSETQRNKGNFPGRFSGRQFSNSRSEMNVSTLELGDSALYLCASSPPRGGTGTDTQYFGPGTRLTVL.

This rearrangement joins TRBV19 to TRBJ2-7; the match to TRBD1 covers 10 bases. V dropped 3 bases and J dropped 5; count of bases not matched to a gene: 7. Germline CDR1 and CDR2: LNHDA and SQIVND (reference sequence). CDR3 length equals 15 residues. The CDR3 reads CASSIGTGVGNEQYF. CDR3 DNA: TGTGCCAGTAGTATCGGGACAGGGGTAGGGAACGAGCAGTACTTC. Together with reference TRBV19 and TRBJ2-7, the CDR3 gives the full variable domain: DGGITQSPKYLFRKEGQNVTLSCEQNLNHDAMYWYRQDPGQGLRLIYYSQIVNDFQKGDIAEGYSVSREKKESFPLTVTSAQKNPTAFYLCASSIGTGVGNEQYFGPGTRLTVT.

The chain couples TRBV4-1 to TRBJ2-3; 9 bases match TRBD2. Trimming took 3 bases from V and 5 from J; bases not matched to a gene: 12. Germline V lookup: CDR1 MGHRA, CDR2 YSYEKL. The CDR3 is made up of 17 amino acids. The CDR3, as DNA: TGCGCCAGCAGCCATCCCACTGGCGGGAGGGCCGTAGATACGCAGTATTTT. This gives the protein CASSHPTGGRAVDTQYF.

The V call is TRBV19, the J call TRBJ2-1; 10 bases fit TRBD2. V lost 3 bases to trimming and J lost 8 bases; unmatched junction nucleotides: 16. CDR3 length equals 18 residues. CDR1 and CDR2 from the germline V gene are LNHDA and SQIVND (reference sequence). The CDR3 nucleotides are TGTGCCAGTAGTATGGGGTATGGTCTCCTAGCGGGAGTTGATGAGCAGTTCTTC. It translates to CASSMGYGLLAGVDEQFF. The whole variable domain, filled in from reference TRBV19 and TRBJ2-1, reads DGGITQSPKYLFRKEGQNVTLSCEQNLNHDAMYWYRQDPGQGLRLIYYSQIVNDFQKGDIAEGYSVSREKKESFPLTVTSAQKNPTAFYLCASSMGYGLLAGVDEQFFGPGTRLTVL.

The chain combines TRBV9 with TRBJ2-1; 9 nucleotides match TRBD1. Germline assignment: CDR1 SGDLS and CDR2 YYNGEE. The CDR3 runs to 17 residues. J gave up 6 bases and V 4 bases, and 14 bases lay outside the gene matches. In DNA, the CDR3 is TGTGCCAGCAGCTTTCCCTCTGGGGGGACAGGGAGCAATGAGCAGTTCTTC. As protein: CASSFPSGGTGSNEQFF.

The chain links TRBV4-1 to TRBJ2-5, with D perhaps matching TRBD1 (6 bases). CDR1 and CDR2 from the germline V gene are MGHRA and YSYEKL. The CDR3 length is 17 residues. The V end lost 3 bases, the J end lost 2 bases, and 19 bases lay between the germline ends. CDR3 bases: TGCGCCAGCAGCCATTACTTGACCACCGGGACACAAGAGACCCAGTACTTC. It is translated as CASSHYLTTGTQETQYF.